The text below deals with one TCR beta chain. CDR1 and CDR2 (germline): KGHSH, LQKENI. Trimming stripped 2 bases from V and 7 bases from J, with 18 bases between. The CDR3 runs 16 residues. Assay used: immunoSEQ multiplex PCR; TCRdb lists only in-frame clones, some missing. The profile shows almost 5,000 clones, approximately 88% of them singletons. This specimen belongs to a study of chemoradiotherapy in HPV16-positive cancers. Study background: Candidate HPV-specific T-cell clones and common TCR motifs came from functional assays in two HPV16-positive patients.

This clonotype was obtained from a human donor with HPV-associated anogenital cancer. This chain joins TRBV18 and TRBJ1-5, with a possible D match to TRBD1 (6 bases). Sequencing was performed on tumor tissue, taken from a patient who underwent chemoradiotherapy. The CDR3 loop is CASSPYEGRGGQPQHF. CDR3 sequence (DNA): TGTGCCAGCTCACCATACGAAGGGAGGGGGGGGCAGCCCCAGCATTTT.